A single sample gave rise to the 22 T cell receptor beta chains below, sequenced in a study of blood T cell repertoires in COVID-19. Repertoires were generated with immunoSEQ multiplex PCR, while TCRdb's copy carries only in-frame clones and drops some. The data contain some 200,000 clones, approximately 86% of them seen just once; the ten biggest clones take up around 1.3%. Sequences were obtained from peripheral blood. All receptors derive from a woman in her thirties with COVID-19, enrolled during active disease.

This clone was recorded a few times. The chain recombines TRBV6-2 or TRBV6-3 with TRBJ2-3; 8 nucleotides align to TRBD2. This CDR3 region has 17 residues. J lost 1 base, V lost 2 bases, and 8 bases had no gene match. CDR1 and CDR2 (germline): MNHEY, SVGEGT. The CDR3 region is CASSYLPREVGTDTQYF. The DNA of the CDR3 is TGTGCCAGCAGTTACCTCCCGCGGGAGGTGGGCACAGATACGCAGTATTTT.

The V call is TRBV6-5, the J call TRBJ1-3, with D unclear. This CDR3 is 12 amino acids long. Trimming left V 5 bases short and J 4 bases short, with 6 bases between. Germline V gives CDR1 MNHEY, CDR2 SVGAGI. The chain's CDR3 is CASSTPGNTIYF. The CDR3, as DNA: TGTGCCAGCAGTACACCCGGAAACACCATATATTTT.

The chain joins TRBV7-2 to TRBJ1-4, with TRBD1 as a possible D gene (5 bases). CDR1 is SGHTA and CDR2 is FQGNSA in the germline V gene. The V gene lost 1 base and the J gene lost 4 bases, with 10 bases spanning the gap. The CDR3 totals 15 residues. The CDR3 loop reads CASSLVLGGNEKLFF. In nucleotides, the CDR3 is TGTGCCAGCAGCTTAGTATTGGGGGGTAATGAAAAACTGTTTTTT.

The CDR3: CASSSQGSPGELFF. CDR3 coding DNA: TGTGCCAGCAGCTCGCAGGGTTCCCCCGGGGAGCTGTTTTTT. The V and J genes are TRBV11-3 and TRBJ2-2; TRBD1 is a possible D gene (5 bases). Trimming pared 4 bases from V and 6 bases from J, leaving 12 bases between. This CDR3 comprises 14 residues. Germline V gene data show CDR1 as SGHNT and CDR2 as YENEEA.

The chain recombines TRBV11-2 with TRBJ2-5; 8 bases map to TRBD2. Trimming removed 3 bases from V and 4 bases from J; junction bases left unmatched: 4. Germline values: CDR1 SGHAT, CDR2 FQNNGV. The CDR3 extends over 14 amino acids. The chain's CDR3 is CASSFSGNPETQYF. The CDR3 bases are TGTGCCAGCAGCTTTAGCGGGAACCCAGAGACCCAGTACTTC.

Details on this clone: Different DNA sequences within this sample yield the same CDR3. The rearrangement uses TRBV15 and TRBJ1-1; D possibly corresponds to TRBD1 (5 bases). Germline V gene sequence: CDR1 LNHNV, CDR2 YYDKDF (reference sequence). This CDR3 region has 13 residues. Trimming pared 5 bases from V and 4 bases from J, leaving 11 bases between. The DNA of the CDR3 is TGTGCCACCAGCGGCGCCGGGGGCACTGAAGCTTTCTTT. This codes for CATSGAGGTEAFF.

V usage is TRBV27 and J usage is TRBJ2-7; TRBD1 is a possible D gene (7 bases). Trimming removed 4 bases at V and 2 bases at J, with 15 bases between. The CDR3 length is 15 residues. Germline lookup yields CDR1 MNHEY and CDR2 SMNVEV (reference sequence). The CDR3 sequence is CASSSSQGRPYEQYF. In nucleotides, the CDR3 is TGTGCCAGCAGTTCGTCACAGGGGAGGCCCTACGAGCAGTACTTC.

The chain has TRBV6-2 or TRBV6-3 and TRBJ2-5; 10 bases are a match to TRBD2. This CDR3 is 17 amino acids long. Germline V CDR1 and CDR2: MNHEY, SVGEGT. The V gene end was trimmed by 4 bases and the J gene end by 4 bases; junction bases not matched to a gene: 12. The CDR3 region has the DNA TGTGCCAGCAGTTTCCCTGAACTAGCGGGGCCCCCAGAGACCCAGTACTTC. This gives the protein CASSFPELAGPPETQYF.

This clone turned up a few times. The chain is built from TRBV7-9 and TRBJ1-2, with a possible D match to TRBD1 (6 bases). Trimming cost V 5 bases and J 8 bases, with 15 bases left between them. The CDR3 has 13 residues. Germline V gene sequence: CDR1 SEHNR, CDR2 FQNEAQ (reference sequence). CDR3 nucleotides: TGTGCCAGCAGCGGCCAGGGGACGGGGGGCTACACCTTC. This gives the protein CASSGQGTGGYTF.

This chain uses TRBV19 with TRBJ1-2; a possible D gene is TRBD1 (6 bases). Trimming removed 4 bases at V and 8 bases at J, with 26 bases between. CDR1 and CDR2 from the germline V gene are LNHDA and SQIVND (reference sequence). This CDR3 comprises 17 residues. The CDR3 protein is CASSKPPVSRGGGGYTF. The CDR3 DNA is TGTGCCAGTAGTAAACCCCCCGTGTCGAGGGGGGGAGGGGGCTACACCTTC.

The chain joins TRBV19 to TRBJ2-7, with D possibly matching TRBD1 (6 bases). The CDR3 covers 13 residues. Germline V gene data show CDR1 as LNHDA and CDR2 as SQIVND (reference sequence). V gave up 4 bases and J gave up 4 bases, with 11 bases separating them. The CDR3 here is CASSTVQGYEQYF. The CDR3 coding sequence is TGTGCCAGTAGTACTGTCCAGGGGTACGAGCAGTACTTC.

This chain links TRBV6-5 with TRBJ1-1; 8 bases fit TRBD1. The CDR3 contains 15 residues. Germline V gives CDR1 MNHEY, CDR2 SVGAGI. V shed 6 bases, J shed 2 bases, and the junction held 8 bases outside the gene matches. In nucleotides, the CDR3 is TGTGCCAGCAGAGATCCTGGACAGGGCAACACTGAAGCTTTCTTT. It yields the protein CASRDPGQGNTEAFF.

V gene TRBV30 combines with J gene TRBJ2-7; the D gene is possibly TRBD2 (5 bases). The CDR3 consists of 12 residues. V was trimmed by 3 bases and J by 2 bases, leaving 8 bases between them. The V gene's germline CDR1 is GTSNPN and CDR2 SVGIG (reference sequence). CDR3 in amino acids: CAWRSGTYEQYF. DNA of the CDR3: TGTGCCTGGAGATCCGGGACCTACGAGCAGTACTTC.

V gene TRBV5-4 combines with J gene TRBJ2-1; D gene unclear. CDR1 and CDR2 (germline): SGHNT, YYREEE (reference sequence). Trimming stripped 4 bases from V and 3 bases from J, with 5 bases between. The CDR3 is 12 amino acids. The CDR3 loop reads CASSDNYNEQFF. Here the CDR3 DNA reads TGTGCCAGCAGCGACAACTACAATGAGCAGTTCTTC.

The DNA for the CDR3 is TGTGCCAGCAGCCAAGGAGAGGGGGCAAAATATTCACCCCTCCACTTT. This sequence encodes CASSQGEGAKYSPLHF. The genes are TRBV3-1 (or the pseudogene TRBV3-2) and TRBJ1-6, with 7 bases that match TRBD1. V trimming: 1 base; J trimming: 8 bases; junction bases outside the gene matches: 8. This CDR3 is built from 16 residues. Germline CDR1 LGHDT, CDR2 YNNKEL (reference sequence).

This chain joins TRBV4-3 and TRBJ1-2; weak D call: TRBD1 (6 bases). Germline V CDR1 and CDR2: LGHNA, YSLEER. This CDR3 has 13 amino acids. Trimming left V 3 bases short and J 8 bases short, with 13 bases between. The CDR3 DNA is TGCGCCAGCAGCCAGGAATTTGGGGGCGGCTACACCTTC. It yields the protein CASSQEFGGGYTF.

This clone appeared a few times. The CDR3 DNA reads TGTGCCAGCAGCGTAGGAGCTCGGAGGGCAGAGACCCAGTACTTC. Protein: CASSVGARRAETQYF. This chain uses TRBV9 with TRBJ2-5, with D possibly TRBD2 on 6 matching bases. Germline CDR1 is SGDLS and CDR2 is YYNGEE. Between the trimmed V and J ends, which lost 0 bases and 4 bases, there was a span of 13 bases. This CDR3 is built from 15 residues.

The CDR3 spells CASSPETGGWTEAFF. CDR3 bases: TGTGCCAGCAGCCCGGAGACAGGGGGCTGGACTGAAGCTTTCTTT. This rearrangement joins TRBV7-9 to TRBJ1-1, with TRBD1 matching 10 bases. Germline assignment: CDR1 SEHNR and CDR2 FQNEAQ (reference sequence). The CDR3 consists of 15 residues. V shed 5 bases and J 5 bases; nucleotides not matched to a gene: 8.

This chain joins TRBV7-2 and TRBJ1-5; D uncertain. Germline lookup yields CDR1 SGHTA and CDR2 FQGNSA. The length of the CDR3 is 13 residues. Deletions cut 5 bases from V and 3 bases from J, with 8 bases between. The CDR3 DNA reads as TGTGCCAGCAGCCTCCTAGACAATCAGCCCCAGCATTTT. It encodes CASSLLDNQPQHF. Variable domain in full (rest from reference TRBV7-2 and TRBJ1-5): GAGVSQSPSNKVTEKGKDVELRCDPISGHTALYWYRQSLGQGLEFLIYFQGNSAPDKSGLPSDRFSAERTGGSVSTLTIQRTQQEDSAVYLCASSLLDNQPQHFGDGTRLSIL.

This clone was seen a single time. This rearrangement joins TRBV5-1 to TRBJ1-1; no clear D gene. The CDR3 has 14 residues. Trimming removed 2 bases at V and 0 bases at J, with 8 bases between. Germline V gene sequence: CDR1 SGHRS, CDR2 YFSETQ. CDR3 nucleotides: TGCGCCAGCAGCTTTGACGGAGTGAACACTGAAGCTTTCTTT. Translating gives CASSFDGVNTEAFF.

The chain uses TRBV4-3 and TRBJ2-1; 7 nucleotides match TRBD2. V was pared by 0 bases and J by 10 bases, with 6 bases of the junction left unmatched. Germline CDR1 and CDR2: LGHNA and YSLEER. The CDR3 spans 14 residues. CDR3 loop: CASSQDELALEQFF. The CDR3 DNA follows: TGCGCCAGCAGCCAAGATGAACTAGCGCTAGAGCAGTTCTTC.

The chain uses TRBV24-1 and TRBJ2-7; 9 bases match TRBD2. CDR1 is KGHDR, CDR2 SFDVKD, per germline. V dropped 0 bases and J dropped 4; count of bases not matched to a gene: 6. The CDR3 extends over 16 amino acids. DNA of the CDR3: TGTGCCACCAGTGATTTGGGGACTAGCCAGGGTTACGAGCAGTACTTC. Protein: CATSDLGTSQGYEQYF.